This record looks at one T cell receptor (beta chain) sequence and its context. The data were obtained in a study of blood T cell repertoires in COVID-19. Source study methods: Reference gene primers were amplified, and this amplification served to estimate nucleated cell counts. The table came from immunoSEQ multiplex PCR; TCRdb's copy has only in-frame clones and leaves some out. Clone size and the V and J calls come from that table; the DNA yielded D and trimming. The sample contains approximately 200,000 clones, about 82% of which appear only once. This CDR3 is built from 12 residues. The germline V and J ends were trimmed by 10 bases and 0 bases, with 10 bases remaining between them. From germline, CDR1 is MNHEY and CDR2 SVGAGI.

The sequence derives from a young woman who had recovered from COVID-19. The sample was PBMCs or T cells enriched from blood (not recorded which). V usage is TRBV6-5 and J usage is TRBJ2-7; tentative D call: TRBD1 (5 bases). CDR3 DNA sequence: TGTGCCACCAAAGGGGACTCCTACGAGCAGTACTTC. This gives the protein CATKGDSYEQYF.